Listed below are T cell receptor beta chains from one sample, sequenced in a study of T cell repertoires in cytomegalovirus infection. The antigens these receptors bind are not known. TCRdb re-called the reads through MiXCR, storing one row per CDR3 protein. The table has about 310,000 distinct CDR3 sequences, 20% to 25% seen once. Sample: cultured PBMCs, taken from culture after CMV antigen stimulation. All receptors derive from a human donor in good health (CMV status not recorded). Some clones in this sample may be carry-over from other donors' samples. The CDR3 runs from the conserved cysteine through the conserved F or W.

v_gene,j_gene,CDR3aa
TRBV5-1,TRBJ2-1,CASSWAAGGPNEQFF
TRBV5-4,TRBJ2-6,CASSSSILQGSGANVLTF
TRBV7-2,TRBJ1-2,CASSADRAMDGYTF
TRBV10-3,TRBJ2-4,CAISDTTGGDKNIQYF
TRBV7-2,TRBJ2-1,CASRLSGRGEQFF
TRBV15,TRBJ2-1,CATSRDRTSVQFF
TRBV2,TRBJ2-7,CASSNRAPYEQYF
TRBV7-6,TRBJ2-5,CASSLGVLMTFQETQYF
TRBV6-6,TRBJ2-7,CASSYNSNTYEQYF
TRBV2,TRBJ1-1,CASSDDRPNTEAFF
TRBV25-1,TRBJ2-2,CASALGPGVGTGELFF
TRBV27,TRBJ1-6,CASRPGVGLGDSPLHF
TRBV20-1,TRBJ2-1,CSARPRQTYNEQFF
TRBV2,TRBJ2-1,CASRPRDTYNEQFF
TRBV7-2,TRBJ2-7,CASSLWVTSGGYEQYF
TRBV6-1,TRBJ2-5,CASSDGTIMPWETQYF
TRBV6-1,TRBJ1-2,CASSSRTGDYGYTF
TRBV7-6,TRBJ2-1,CASSLQLAGGANEQFF
TRBV12-3/TRBV12-4,TRBJ1-1,CASRAGTVTLEAFF
TRBV7-2,TRBJ2-1,CASSITSGSYNEQFF
TRBV4-1,TRBJ1-4,CASSRSGLLFF
TRBV7-8,TRBJ1-4,CASSNRFLRGTNEKLFF
TRBV7-3,TRBJ2-3,CASSRASAYTDTQYF
TRBV12-3/TRBV12-4,TRBJ2-1,CASRVPGQGRAGGSYNEQFF
TRBV6-2/TRBV6-3,TRBJ1-6,CASRIQPPGTAINSPLHF
TRBV11-3,TRBJ2-2,CASTFLQGAGELFF
TRBV7-2,TRBJ2-7,CASSLSGGTPYEQYF
TRBV27,TRBJ2-1,CASSLGKGEQFF
TRBV7-2,TRBJ2-1,CASSRLGLYNEQFF
TRBV10-3,TRBJ2-5,CAISAKETQYF
TRBV9,TRBJ1-6,CASSERGTDNSPLHF